This T cell receptor beta chain emerged from a study of CD8 T cells in Susac syndrome. Negative magnetic isolation gave CD8+ and CD4+ cells; FACS enriched CD8+ TEMRA. Reverse transcription of 0.5 to 1 ug RNA was performed with random hexamers. MiXCR, applied by TCRdb to the immunoSEQ multiplex PCR reads, yields one record per CDR3 protein. The data show over 150,000 distinct CDR3 sequences, about 96% seen once. This CDR3 has 16 residues. Germline CDR1 and CDR2: SGHDN and FVKESK. V was shortened by 4 bases and J by 3 bases, with 16 bases between the two germline ends. The sample consisted of CD4+ T cells from PBMCs. The V call is TRBV14, the J call TRBJ2-1; D ambiguous. The sequence derives from a human donor with multiple sclerosis. The DNA of the CDR3 is TGTGCCAGCAGCCCGCTGGACGCCAGCTACTACAATGAGCAGTTCTTC. Residues: CASSPLDASYYNEQFF.